A single sample is the source of the 6 T cell receptor beta chains below, sequenced in a study of T-cell memory formation after mild COVID-19. TCRdb reprocessed the 5' RACE reads with MiXCR, giving one entry per CDR3 protein. In the table there are just over 150,000 distinct CDR3 sequences, about 28% of which are singletons. Sample: PBMCs or a T cell subset sorted from them (not recorded which). The receptors here all came from an adult woman who had mild COVID-19 (a few samples of this study predate the infection). Cell type and time point are not known.

The CDR3 loop reads CATGRRSRAYEQYF. The CDR3 DNA reads as TGTGCCACCGGGAGGAGGTCGAGGGCTTACGAGCAGTACTTC. This chain joins TRBV10-3 and TRBJ2-7; 7 bases are a match to TRBD2. The germline gives CDR1 ENHRY, CDR2 SYGVKD. The CDR3 is made up of 14 amino acids. V dropped 10 bases and J dropped 4; count of bases not matched to a gene: 13.

This chain connects TRBV14 to TRBJ1-3, with unresolved D. V lost 3 bases to trimming and J lost 0 bases, with 12 bases between them. The CDR3 covers 16 residues. Germline CDR1 reads SGHDN; CDR2 reads FVKESK. The CDR3: CASSQLPWASGNTIYF. The DNA for the CDR3 is TGTGCCAGCAGCCAGTTACCCTGGGCCTCTGGAAACACCATATATTTT.

The chain employs TRBV19 and TRBJ2-1; 10 nucleotides agree with TRBD2. This CDR3 contains 16 residues. With 7 bases clipped from V and 3 bases from J, the junction kept 9 bases outside the gene matches. Germline CDR1 is LNHDA and CDR2 is SQIVND (reference sequence). As DNA, the CDR3 is TGTGCCAGTACTAAACGACTAGCGGGTAACTACAATGAGCAGTTCTTC. This gives the protein CASTKRLAGNYNEQFF.

The table lists this clonotype with a few counts. The chain employs TRBV2 and TRBJ1-1; D unresolved. Deletions cut 2 bases from V and 5 bases from J, with 6 bases between. The CDR3 is 12 amino acids. From germline, CDR1 is SNHLY and CDR2 FYNNEI. This chain's CDR3 is CASSETKTEAFF. Written as DNA, the CDR3 is TGTGCCAGCAGTGAAACCAAAACTGAAGCTTTCTTT.

The table lists this clonotype with a few counts. The chain couples TRBV27 to TRBJ1-5; D gene uncertain. Germline V gene sequence: CDR1 MNHEY, CDR2 SMNVEV (reference sequence). Trimming removed 2 bases from V and 6 bases from J, with 11 bases in between. The CDR3 is 14 amino acids. The CDR3 DNA reads TGTGCCAGCAGTTTAGGGCAAAAGGGTCAGCCCCAGCATTTT. Its protein is CASSLGQKGQPQHF.

The sample holds a few counts of this clonotype. The chain couples TRBV12-3 or TRBV12-4 to TRBJ1-2; D remains unclear. CDR3 length equals 13 residues. V lost 1 base and J lost 1, with 4 bases in between. Written as DNA, the CDR3 is TGTGCCAGCAGTTTAGTCCATAACTATGGCTACACCTTC. Protein: CASSLVHNYGYTF.